This T cell receptor beta chain comes out of a study of persistence of HIV-infected CD4 T cells. Background on the study: Median time on suppressive ART was 7 to 9 years.

Overlapping HIV-1 Gag 15-mer peptides at 1 ug per peptide per mL were used. Sorting of responding CD4+ T cells relied on upregulated CD40 ligand together with CD69. The V gene's germline CDR1 is LNHDA and CDR2 SQIVND (reference sequence). The CDR3 covers 14 residues. V lost 6 bases and J lost 6, with 14 bases in between. The table lists this clone with a few counts. Its matching antigen is unknown. This was the immunoSEQ version 4 assay in survey mode. The method was immunoSEQ multiplex PCR; TCRdb's version includes in-frame clones alone and lacks a portion of them. This table has roughly 9,200 clones, roughly 84% appearing once. Study-level results: Within sorted populations, more oligoclonal TCRs accompanied more oligoclonal proviruses. Antigen-responding cells were enriched for degenerate expanded CDR3beta sequences. Compared with CD3/CD28-stimulated cells, CMV- and Gag-responding cells showed lower TCRbeta richness.

The chain is built from TRBV19 and TRBJ2-2; no clear D gene. This clonotype was obtained from an adult woman with HIV who was CMV-seropositive. Sample: CD4+ T cells sorted from PBMCs after 18-hour stimulation, taken from a patient who received antiretroviral therapy. The CDR3 DNA sequence: TGTGCCAGTAGAGGCACTGGGGTGGCCGGGGAGCTGTTTTTT. Translated, it gives CASRGTGVAGELFF.